The T cell receptor (beta chain) under discussion was sequenced for a study of T cells expressing NK-cell markers. At the level of the study: Underlying the TCR beta repertoires were sorted CD3+CD56+NKG2C+, CD3+CD56+NKG2C- and CD3+CD56-NKG2C+ T cells.

Germline CDR1 reads SGHRS; CDR2 reads YFSETQ. The length of the CDR3 is 14 residues. General study results and limits: These same clonotypes (in a few donors) also led the CD3+CD56-NKG2C+ fraction.

Note on this clonotype: Its specificity is not known.

TCRdb reprocessed the 5' RACE reads and stores each CDR3 protein as one record, lacking DNA. Its clone listing holds a few hundred thousand distinct CDR3 sequences. The chain uses TRBV5-1 and TRBJ2-2; TCRdb selects TRBD1, and the lack of DNA leaves this call unchecked. The sequence was obtained from a woman between 50 and 59 years old in good health. What was sequenced was blood T cells: a sorted CD56 or NKG2C T cell subset, CD4+ or CD8+ T cells, or bulk PBMC T cells (not recorded which). The CDR3 is CASSLRGPGGELFF.